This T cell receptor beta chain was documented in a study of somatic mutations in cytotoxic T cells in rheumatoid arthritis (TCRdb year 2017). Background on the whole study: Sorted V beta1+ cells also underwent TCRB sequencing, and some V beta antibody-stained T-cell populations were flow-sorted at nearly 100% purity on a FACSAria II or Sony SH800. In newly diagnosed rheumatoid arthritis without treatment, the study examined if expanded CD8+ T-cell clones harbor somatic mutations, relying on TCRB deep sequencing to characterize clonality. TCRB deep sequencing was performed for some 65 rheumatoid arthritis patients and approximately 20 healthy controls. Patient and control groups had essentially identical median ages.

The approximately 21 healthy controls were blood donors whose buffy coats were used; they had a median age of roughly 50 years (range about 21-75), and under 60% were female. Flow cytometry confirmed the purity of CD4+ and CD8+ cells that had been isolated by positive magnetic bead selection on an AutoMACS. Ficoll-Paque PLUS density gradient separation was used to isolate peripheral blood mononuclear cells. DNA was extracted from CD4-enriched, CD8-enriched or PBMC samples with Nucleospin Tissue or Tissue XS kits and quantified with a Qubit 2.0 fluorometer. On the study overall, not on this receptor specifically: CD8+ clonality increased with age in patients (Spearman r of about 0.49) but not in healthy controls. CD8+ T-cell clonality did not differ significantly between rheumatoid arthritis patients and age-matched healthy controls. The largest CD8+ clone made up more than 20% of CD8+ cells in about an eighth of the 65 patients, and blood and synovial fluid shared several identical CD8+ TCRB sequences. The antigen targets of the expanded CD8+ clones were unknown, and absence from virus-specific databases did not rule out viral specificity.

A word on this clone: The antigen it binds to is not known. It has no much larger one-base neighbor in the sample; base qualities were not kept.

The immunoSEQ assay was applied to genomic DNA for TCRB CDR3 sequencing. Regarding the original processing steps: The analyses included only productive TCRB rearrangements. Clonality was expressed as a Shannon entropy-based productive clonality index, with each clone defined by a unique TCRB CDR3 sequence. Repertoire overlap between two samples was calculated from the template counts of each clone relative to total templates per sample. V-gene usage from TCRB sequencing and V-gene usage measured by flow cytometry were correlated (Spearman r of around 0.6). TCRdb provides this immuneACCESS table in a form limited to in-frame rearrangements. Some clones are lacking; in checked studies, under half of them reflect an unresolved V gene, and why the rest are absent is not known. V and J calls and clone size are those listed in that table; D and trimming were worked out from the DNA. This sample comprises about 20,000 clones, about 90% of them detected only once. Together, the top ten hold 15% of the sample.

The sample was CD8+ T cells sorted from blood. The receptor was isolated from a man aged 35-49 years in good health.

The CDR3 corresponds to CASTDDHINSYEQYF. The DNA is TGTGCCAGCACCGACGACCACATCAACTCCTACGAGCAGTACTTC. The chain joins TRBV2 to TRBJ2-7; there is no confident call for the D gene. For CDR1 and CDR2, the germline V gene lists SNHLY and FYNNEI. V is reduced by 7 bases and J by 0 bases, leaving a spacing of 16 bases between them. Reading from cysteine to phenylalanine, the CDR3 counts 15 amino acids. Only the CDR3 DNA is retained, 45 bases long and in frame from the first base. When the CDR3 is completed using the reference TRBV2 and TRBJ2-7 genes on either side, the full variable domain is EPEVTQTPSHQVTQMGQEVILRCVPISNHLYFYWYRQILGQKVEFLVSFYNNEISEKSEIFDDQFSVERPDGSNFTLKIRSTKLEDSAMYFCASTDDHINSYEQYFGPGTRLTVT.